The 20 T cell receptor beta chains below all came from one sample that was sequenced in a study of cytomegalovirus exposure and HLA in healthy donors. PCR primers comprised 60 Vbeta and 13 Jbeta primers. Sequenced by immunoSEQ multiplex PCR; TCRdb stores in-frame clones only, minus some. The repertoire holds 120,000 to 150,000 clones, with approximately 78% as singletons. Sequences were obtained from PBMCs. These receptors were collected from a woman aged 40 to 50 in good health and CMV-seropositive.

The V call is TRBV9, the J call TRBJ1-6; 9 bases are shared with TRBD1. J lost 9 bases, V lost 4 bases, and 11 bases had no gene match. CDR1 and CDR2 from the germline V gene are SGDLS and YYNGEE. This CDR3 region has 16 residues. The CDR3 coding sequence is TGTGCCAGCAGCAGTTCCGGGACAGGGTCAGGTTCACCCCTCCACTTT. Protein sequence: CASSSSGTGSGSPLHF.

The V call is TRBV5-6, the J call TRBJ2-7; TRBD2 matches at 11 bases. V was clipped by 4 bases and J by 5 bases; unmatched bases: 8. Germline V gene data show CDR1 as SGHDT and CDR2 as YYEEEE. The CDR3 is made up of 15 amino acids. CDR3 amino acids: CASSPDGTSGNEQYF. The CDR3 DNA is TGTGCCAGCAGCCCCGACGGGACTAGCGGAAACGAGCAGTACTTC.

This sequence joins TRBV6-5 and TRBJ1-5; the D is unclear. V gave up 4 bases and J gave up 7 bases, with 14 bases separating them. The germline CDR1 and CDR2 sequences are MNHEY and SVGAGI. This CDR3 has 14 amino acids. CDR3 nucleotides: TGTGCCAGCAGTTCCGGACCGCGGGGACAGCCCCAGCATTTT. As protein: CASSSGPRGQPQHF.

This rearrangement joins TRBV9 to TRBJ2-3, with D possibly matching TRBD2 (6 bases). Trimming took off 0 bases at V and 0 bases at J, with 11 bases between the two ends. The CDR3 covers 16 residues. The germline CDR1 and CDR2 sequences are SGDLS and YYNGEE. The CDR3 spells CASSVVVGTSTDTQYF. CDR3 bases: TGTGCCAGCAGCGTAGTCGTCGGGACTAGCACAGATACGCAGTATTTT.

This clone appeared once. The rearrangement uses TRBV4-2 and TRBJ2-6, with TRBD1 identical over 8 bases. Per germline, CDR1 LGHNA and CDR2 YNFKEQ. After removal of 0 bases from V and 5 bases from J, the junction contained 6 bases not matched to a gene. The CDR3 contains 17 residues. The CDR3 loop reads CASSQDSQGARANVLTF. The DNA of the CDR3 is TGTGCCAGCAGCCAAGATTCCCAGGGGGCGAGGGCCAACGTCCTGACTTTC.

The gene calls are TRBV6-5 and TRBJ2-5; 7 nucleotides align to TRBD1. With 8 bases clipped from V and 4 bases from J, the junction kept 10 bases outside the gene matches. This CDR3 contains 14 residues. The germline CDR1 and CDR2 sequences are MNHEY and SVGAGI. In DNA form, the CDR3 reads TGTGCCAGCCGCAGATCTGGGGACAGAGAGACCCAGTACTTC. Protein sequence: CASRRSGDRETQYF.

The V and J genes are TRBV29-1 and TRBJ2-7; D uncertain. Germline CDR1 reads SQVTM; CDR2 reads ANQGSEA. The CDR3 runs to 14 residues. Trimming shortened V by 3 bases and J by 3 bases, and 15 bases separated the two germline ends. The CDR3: CSVDSRFTIYEQYF. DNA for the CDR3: TGCAGCGTTGACTCCCGATTCACTATCTACGAGCAGTACTTC.

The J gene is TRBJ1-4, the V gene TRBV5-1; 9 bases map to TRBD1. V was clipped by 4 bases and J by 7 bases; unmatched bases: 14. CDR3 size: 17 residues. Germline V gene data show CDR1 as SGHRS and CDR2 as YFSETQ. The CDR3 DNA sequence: TGCGCCAGCAGCCCGTCGAGCGCCGGGACAGGGATTGAAAAACTGTTTTTT. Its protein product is CASSPSSAGTGIEKLFF.

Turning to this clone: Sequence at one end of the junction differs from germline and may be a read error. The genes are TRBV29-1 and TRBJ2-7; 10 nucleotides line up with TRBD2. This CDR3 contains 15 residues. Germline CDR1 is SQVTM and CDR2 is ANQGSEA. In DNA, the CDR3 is TGCAGCGTTGAGGTCGGGTTAGCGGGAGGCTCCCAGGTCAACTTC. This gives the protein CSVEVGLAGGSQVNF.

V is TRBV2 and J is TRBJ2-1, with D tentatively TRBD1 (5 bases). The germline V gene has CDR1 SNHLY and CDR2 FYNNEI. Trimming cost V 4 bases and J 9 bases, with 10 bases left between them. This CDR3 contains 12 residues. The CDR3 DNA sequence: TGTGCCAGCAGTGTGGAAAGGGGTGAGCAGTTCTTC. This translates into CASSVERGEQFF. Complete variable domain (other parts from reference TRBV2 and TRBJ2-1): EPEVTQTPSHQVTQMGQEVILRCVPISNHLYFYWYRQILGQKVEFLVSFYNNEISEKSEIFDDQFSVERPDGSNFTLKIRSTKLEDSAMYFCASSVERGEQFFGPGTRLTVL.

The DNA for the CDR3 is TGTGCCAGCAGCTCCAGATTAGGCGGCGAGACCCAGTACTTC. Its protein product is CASSSRLGGETQYF. V is TRBV7-2 and J is TRBJ2-5, with unresolved D. This CDR3 region has 14 residues. Germline values: CDR1 SGHTA, CDR2 FQGNSA. V shed 4 bases and J shed 5 bases, with 14 bases lying between them. The full variable domain, with the rest looked up from reference TRBV7-2 and TRBJ2-5, is GAGVSQSPSNKVTEKGKDVELRCDPISGHTALYWYRQSLGQGLEFLIYFQGNSAPDKSGLPSDRFSAERTGGSVSTLTIQRTQQEDSAVYLCASSSRLGGETQYFGPGTRLLVL.

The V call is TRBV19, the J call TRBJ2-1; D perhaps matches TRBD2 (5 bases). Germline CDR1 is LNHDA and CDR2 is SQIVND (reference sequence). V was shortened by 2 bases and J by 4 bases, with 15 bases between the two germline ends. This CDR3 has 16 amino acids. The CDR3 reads CASSIISGVGYNEQFF. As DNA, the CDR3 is TGTGCCAGTAGTATAATTTCCGGGGTCGGGTACAATGAGCAGTTCTTC.

DNA of the CDR3: TGCGCCAGCAGCTTCCGGGAATCGGGTTCCAGCGAGCAGTACTTC. Residues: CASSFRESGSSEQYF. The chain combines TRBV5-1 with TRBJ2-5, with a possible D match to TRBD2 (5 bases). The J call may be faulty, since TRBJ2-7 better matches the DNA end. The CDR3 consists of 15 residues. Germline V gene lookup returns CDR1 SGHRS and CDR2 YFSETQ.

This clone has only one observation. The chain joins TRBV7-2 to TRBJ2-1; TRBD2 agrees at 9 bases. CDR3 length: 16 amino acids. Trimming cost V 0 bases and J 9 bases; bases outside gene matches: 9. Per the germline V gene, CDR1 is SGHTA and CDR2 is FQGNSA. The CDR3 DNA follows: TGTGCCAGCAGCTTAGCAGGGGGCGGGGGGGCCGGTGAGCAGTTCTTC. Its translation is CASSLAGGGGAGEQFF.

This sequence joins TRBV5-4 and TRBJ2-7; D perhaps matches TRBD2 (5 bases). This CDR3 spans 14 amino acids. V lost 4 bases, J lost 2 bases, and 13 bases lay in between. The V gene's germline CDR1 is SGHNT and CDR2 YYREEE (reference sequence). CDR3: CASSPGLATYEQYF. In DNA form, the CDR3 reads TGTGCCAGCAGCCCCGGACTCGCCACCTACGAGCAGTACTTC.

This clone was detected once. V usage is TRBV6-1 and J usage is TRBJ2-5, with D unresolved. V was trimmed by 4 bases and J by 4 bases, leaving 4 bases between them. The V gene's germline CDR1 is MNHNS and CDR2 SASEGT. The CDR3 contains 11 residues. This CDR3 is CASSALETQYF. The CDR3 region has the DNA TGTGCCAGCAGTGCATTAGAGACCCAGTACTTC.

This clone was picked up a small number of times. The chain's CDR3 is CASSRDRGTEAFF. CDR3 nucleotides: TGTGCCAGCAGCCGGGACAGGGGAACTGAAGCTTTCTTT. The chain combines TRBV6-1 with TRBJ1-1; TRBD1 agrees at 10 bases. Germline CDR1 MNHNS, CDR2 SASEGT. The CDR3 is 13 amino acids. J lost 5 bases, V lost 6 bases, and 3 bases had no gene match.

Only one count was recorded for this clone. CDR3 in amino acids: CASSRRQAASYTF. The CDR3, as DNA: TGTGCCAGTAGCCGAAGACAGGCGGCCAGCTACACCTTC. The J gene is TRBJ1-2, the V gene TRBV19; the D gene is possibly TRBD1 (6 bases). In germline, CDR1 is LNHDA, CDR2 SQIVND (reference sequence). The length of the CDR3 is 13 residues. V lost 6 bases, J lost 9 bases, and 17 bases lay in between.

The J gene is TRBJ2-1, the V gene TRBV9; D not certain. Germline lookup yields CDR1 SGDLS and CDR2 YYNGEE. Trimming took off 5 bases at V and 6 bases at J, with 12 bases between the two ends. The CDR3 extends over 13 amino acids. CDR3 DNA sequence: TGTGCCAGCAGTTTAGCCGCCTTCAATGAGCAGTTCTTC. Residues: CASSLAAFNEQFF.

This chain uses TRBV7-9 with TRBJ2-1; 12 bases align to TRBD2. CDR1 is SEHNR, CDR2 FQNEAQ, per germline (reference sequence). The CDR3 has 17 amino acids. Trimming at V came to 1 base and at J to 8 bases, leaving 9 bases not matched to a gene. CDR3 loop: CASSLGLAGGPSDEQFF. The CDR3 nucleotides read TGTGCCAGCAGCTTAGGGCTAGCGGGGGGGCCGAGTGATGAGCAGTTCTTC.